The present TCR beta chain was sequenced within a study of T cells in Graves' hyperthyroidism and ophthalmopathy. Study outcomes and limitations: Expanded thyroid clonotypes (above 0.001) were mostly also found in blood.

TCR beta CDR3 regions were amplified from RNA. HTBI primers were employed in a first-round RT-PCR of the TCR CDR3. TCRdb recomputed calls from the multiplex PCR reads with MiXCR, one row per CDR3 protein. This sample yields approximately 700,000 distinct CDR3 sequences, of which roughly 15% are seen a single time; around 7.7% belongs to the top ten. This CDR3 is 17 amino acids long. J lost 1 base, V lost 5 bases, and 10 bases had no gene match. CDR1 and CDR2 from the germline V gene are MNHNS and SASEGT. Note on this clonotype: Its target is unknown.

The clonotype was recovered from a man in his late teens or twenties with Graves' hyperthyroidism. V and J are TRBV6-1 and TRBJ1-1, with 10 nucleotides matching TRBD1. Sequenced material: blood. In nucleotides, the CDR3 is TGTGCCAGCAGTTCCCCCGGACAGGGGGTTCCGAACACTGAAGCTTTCTTT. This translates into CASSSPGQGVPNTEAFF.